Below, one T cell receptor beta chain is given with its context. The data originate from a study of blood T cell repertoires in COVID-19. Study at large: COVID-19 samples, acute and convalescent, were from the United States, Italy and Spain. The analysed material was cDNA or gDNA that came from T cells, B-cell-depleted T cells, or PBMCs.

The CDR3 totals 16 residues. Looked up from germline, CDR1 is SGHRS and CDR2 is YFSETQ. The J segment lost 0 bases and the V segment lost 5 bases, leaving 7 bases of the junction unmatched. The authors' processing: Cell counts per sample came from amplifying reference gene primers. The repertoire was sequenced with immunoSEQ multiplex PCR; TCRdb's copy has only in-frame clones and lacks some. Clone size and the V and J calls come from that table; the DNA yielded D and trimming. The repertoire holds 20,000 to 25,000 clones, roughly 86% seen once, with 25% to 30% in the top ten. The chain links TRBV5-1 to TRBJ1-4; TRBD1 matches at 7 bases. The sample comprised peripheral blood. The TCR comes from a human donor with active COVID-19. The donor label of this sample is uncertain. CDR3 nucleotides: TGCGCCAGCAGTTCGGGACAGATTTCAACTAATGAAAAACTGTTTTTT. Translating it yields CASSSGQISTNEKLFF. Full variable domain (rest looked up from reference TRBV5-1 and TRBJ1-4): KAGVTQTPRYLIKTRGQQVTLSCSPISGHRSVSWYQQTPGQGLQFLFEYFSETQRNKGNFPGRFSGRQFSNSRSEMNVSTLELGDSALYLCASSSGQISTNEKLFFGSGTQLSVL.